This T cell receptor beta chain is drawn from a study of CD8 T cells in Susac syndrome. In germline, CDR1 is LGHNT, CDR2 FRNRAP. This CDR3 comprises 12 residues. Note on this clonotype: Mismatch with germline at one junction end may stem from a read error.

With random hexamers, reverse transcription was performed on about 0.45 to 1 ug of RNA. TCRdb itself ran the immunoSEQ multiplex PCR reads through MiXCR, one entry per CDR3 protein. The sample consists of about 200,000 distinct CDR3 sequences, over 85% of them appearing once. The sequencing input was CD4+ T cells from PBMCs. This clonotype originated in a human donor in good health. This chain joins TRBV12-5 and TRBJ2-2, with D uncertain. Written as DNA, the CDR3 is TGTGCTAGTGGTCTTATGACCGAGGAGCTGTTTTTT. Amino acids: CASGLMTEELFF.